This record concerns one T cell receptor beta chain sequence. The sample is drawn from a study of blood T cell repertoires in COVID-19. Turning to the study itself: From the United States, Italy and Spain came samples of acute and convalescent COVID-19.

Exposed study participants had met a COVID-19 case within 2 weeks before entry. Method: immunoSEQ multiplex PCR; TCRdb's copy keeps in-frame clones and lacks some. The profile shows 240,000 or so clones, 85% to 90% of them singletons. The CDR3 has 13 amino acids. Germline V lookup: CDR1 SGHDT, CDR2 YYEEEE. The ends were cut back, 1 base at V and 2 bases at J, with 6 bases in the middle. J is TRBJ1-2 and V is TRBV5-6; D unresolved. The sequence was collected from a man between 50 and 59 years old who had been exposed to COVID-19. Sequenced material: PBMCs or T cells enriched from blood (not recorded which). CDR3 protein: CASSLNGNYGYTF. The DNA for the CDR3 is TGTGCCAGCAGCTTGAACGGGAACTATGGCTACACCTTC.